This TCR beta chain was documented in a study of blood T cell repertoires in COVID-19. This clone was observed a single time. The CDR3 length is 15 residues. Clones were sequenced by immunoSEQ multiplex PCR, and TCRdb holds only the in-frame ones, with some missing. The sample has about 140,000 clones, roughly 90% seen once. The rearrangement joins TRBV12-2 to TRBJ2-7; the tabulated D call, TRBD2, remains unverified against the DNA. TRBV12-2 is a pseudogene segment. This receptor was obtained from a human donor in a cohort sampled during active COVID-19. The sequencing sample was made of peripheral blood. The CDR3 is CASRLAGSDSYEQYF. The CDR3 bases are TGTGCAAGTCGCTTAGCGGGTAGCGACTCCTACGAGCAGTACTTC.